The T cell receptor beta chain under discussion was sequenced for a study of neurological immune-mediated disorders. At least ten counts were recorded for this clonotype. Its antigen is still unknown. The authors produced cDNA by 5'RACE using 10-nucleotide random UMIs. Every sequencing run gave over 200 million TCR-beta sequences, taken from 15-18 subjects. MiXCR was run by TCRdb on the 5' RACE reads, yielding one entry per CDR3 protein. Found here are 20,000 or so distinct CDR3 sequences, roughly 7.5% of them singletons; the top ten hold about a sixth. For the sorted libraries, fewer than 1.3 million CD4+ or CD8+ T cells were used. The germline V gene encodes CDR1 LGHDT and CDR2 YNNKEL (reference sequence). The CDR3 covers 18 residues. V was clipped by 4 bases and J by 1 base; unmatched bases: 13. Notes on the study in general: HTLV-1-associated myelopathy displayed the greatest TCR clonal expansion, and multiple sclerosis exhibited the smallest, lower than that of healthy controls.

Sample: CD8+ T cells from blood. The chain links TRBV3-1 to TRBJ2-5; 9 bases map to TRBD1. The TCR sequence derives from a woman aged 25 to 39 with HTLV-1-associated myelopathy (HAM/TSP). The CDR3 bases are TGTGCCAGCAGCCTACTTTTACCAGACAGGGGGGGCCAAGAGACCCAGTACTTC. It codes for CASSLLLPDRGGQETQYF.